Listed here is a single T cell receptor (beta chain). The antigen is undetermined. These data originate in a study of shared clonotypes between healthy human individuals. Participating donors were healthy, HIV-negative adults free of recent acute infections or vaccinations. Study-wide results and caveats: A limitation of the genetic and exposure-history diversity represented arose from few donors.

The protocol was immunoSEQ multiplex PCR, while the TCRdb copy is restricted to in-frame clones and leaves out a portion. The profile shows hundreds of thousands of clones, roughly 77% of them singletons. The specimen sequenced was PBMCs. The TCR comes from a woman between 40 and 55 years old in good health. Some clones in this sample may be carry-over from other donors' samples.

The CDR3 region is CASSPGQGALTQYF. Here the CDR3 DNA reads TGCGCCAGCAGCCCGGGACAGGGGGCGCTTACGCAGTATTTT. The chain employs TRBV5-1 and TRBJ2-3; 12 positions match TRBD1. The CDR3 consists of 14 residues. V lost 4 bases and J lost 8; bases outside the gene matches: 5. The germline gives CDR1 SGHRS, CDR2 YFSETQ.